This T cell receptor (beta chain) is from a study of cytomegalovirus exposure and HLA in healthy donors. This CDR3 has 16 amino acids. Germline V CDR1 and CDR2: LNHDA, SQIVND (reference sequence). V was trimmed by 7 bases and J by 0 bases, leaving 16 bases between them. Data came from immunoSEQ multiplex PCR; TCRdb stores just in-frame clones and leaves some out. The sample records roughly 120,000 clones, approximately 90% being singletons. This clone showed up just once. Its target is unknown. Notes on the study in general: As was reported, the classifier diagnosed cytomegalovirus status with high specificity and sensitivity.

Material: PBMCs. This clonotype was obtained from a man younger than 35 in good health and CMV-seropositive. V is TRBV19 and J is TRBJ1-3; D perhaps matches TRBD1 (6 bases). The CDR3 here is CASKAQQGFSGNTIYF. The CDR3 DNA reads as TGTGCCAGTAAGGCCCAACAGGGATTCTCTGGAAACACCATATATTTT.